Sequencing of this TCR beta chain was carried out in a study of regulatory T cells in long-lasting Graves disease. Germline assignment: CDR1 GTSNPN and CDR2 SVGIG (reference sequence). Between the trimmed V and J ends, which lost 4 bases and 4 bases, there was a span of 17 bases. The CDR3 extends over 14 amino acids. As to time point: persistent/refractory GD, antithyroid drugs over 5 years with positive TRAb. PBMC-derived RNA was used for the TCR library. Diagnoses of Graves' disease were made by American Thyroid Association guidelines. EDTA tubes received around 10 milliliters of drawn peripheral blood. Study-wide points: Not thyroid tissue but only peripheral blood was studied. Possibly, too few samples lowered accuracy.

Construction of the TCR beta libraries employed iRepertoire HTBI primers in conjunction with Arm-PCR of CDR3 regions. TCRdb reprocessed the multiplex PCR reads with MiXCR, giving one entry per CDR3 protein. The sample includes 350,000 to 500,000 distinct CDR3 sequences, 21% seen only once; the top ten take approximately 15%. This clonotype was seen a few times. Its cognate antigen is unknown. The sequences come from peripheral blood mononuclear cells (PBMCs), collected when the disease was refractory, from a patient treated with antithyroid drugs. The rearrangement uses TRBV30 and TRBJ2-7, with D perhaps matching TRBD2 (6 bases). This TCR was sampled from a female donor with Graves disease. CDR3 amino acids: CAWNDNRDSYEQYF. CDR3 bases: TGTGCCTGGAACGACAACCGGGACTCTTACGAGCAGTACTTC.